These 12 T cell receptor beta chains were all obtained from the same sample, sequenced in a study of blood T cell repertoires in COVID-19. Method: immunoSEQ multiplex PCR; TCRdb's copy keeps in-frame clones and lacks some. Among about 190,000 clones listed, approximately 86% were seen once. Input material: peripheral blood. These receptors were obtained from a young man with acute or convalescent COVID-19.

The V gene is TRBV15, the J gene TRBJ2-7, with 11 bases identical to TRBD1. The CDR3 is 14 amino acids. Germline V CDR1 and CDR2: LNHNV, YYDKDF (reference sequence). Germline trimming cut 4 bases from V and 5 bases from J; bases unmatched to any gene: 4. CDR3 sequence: CATSTGDRGNEQYF. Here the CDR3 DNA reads TGTGCCACCAGCACTGGGGACAGGGGGAACGAGCAGTACTTC.

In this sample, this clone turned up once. CDR3: CASSLDQGKGTQYF. As DNA, the CDR3 is TGCGCCAGCAGCTTGGATCAGGGGAAGGGTACGCAGTATTTT. The chain couples TRBV5-1 to TRBJ2-3; possible D gene TRBD1, 6 bases. Germline assignment: CDR1 SGHRS and CDR2 YFSETQ. The CDR3 is made up of 14 amino acids. V gave up 0 bases and J gave up 8 bases, with 13 bases separating them.

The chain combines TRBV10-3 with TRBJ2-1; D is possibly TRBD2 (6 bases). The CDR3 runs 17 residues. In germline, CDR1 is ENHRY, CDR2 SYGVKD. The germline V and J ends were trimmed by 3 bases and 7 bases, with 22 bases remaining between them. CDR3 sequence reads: CAISDPGDLRLGNEQFF. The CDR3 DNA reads TGTGCCATCAGTGACCCGGGGGACTTACGATTAGGAAATGAGCAGTTCTTC.

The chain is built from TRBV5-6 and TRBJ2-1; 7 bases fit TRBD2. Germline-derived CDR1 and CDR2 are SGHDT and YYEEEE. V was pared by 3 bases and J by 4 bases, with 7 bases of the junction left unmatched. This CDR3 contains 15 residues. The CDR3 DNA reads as TGTGCCAGCAGCTCGTCGCGGGAGAATTACAATGAGCAGTTCTTC. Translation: CASSSSRENYNEQFF.

CDR3 region: CASSMTGEKRETQYF. CDR3 nucleotide sequence: TGTGCCAGCAGTATGACAGGTGAGAAGAGAGAGACCCAGTACTTC. The V and J genes are TRBV21-1 and TRBJ2-5; whether TRBD1, the table's D call, matches the DNA was not checked. TRBV21-1 is marked as a pseudogene. This CDR3 has 15 amino acids.

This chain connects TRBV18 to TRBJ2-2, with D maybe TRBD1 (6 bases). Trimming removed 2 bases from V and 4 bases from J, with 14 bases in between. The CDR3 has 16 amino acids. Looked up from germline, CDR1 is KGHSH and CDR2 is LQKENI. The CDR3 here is CASSPSRGQGTGELFF. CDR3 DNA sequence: TGTGCCAGCTCACCATCCAGGGGTCAAGGCACCGGGGAGCTGTTTTTT.

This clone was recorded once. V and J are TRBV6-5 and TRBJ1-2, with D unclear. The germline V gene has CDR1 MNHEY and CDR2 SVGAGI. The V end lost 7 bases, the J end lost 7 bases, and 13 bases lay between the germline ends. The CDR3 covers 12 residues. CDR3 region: CASTVGEGGYTF. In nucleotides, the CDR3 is TGTGCCAGCACCGTCGGAGAGGGTGGCTACACCTTC.

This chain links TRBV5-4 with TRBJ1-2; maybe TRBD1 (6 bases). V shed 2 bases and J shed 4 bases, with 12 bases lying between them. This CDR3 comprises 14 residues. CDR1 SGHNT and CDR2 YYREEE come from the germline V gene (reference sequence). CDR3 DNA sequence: TGTGCCAGCAGCTTTCCGACAGGCAGCTATGGCTACACCTTC. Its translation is CASSFPTGSYGYTF.

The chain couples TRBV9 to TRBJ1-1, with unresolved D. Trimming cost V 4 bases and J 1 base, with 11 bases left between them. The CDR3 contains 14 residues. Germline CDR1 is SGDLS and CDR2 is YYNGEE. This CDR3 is CASSLSIANTEAFF. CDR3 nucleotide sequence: TGTGCCAGCAGCCTTAGTATAGCGAACACTGAAGCTTTCTTT.

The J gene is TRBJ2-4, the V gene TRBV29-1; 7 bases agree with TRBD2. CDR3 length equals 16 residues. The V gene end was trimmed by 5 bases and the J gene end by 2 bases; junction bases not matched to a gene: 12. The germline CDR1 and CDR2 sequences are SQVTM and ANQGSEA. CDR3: CSVNLPWGGTKNIQYF. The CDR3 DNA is TGCAGCGTTAACCTCCCATGGGGGGGAACCAAAAACATTCAGTACTTC.

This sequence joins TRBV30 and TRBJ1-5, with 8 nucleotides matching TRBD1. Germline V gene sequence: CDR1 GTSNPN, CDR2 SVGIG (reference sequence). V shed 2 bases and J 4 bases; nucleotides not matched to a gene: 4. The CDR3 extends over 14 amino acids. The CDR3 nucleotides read TGTGCCTGGAGTTCAGGGGGCAATAATCAGCCCCAGCATTTT. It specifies CAWSSGGNNQPQHF.

In DNA, the CDR3 is TGTGCCAGCAGAACCGGGACAGGACCCTCACCCCTCCACTTT. It encodes CASRTGTGPSPLHF. The chain recombines TRBV28 with TRBJ1-6, with 8 positions matching TRBD1. The CDR3 has 14 residues. Losses at the gene ends were 6 bases for V and 10 bases for J; bases not matched to a gene: 8. Germline values: CDR1 MDHEN, CDR2 SYDVKM.